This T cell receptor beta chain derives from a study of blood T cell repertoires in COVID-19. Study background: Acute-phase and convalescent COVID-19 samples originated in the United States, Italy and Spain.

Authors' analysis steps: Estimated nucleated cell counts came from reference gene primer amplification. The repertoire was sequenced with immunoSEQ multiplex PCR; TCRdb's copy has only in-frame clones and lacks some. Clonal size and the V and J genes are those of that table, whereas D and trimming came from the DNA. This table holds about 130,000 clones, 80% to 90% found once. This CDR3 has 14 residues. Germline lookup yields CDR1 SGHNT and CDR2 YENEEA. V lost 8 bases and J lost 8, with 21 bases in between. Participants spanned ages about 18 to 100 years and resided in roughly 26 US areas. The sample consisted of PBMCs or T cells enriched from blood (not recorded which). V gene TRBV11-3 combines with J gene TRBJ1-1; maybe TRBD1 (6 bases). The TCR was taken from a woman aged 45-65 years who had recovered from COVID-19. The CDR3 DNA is TGTGCCAGCGGGGCTGGCCAGGGGAGAAAAGAAGCTTTCTTT. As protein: CASGAGQGRKEAFF.